The 30 T cell receptor beta chains below all came from one sample that was sequenced in a study of technical replicates of blood from a few donors. The protocol was immunoSEQ multiplex PCR, while the TCRdb copy is restricted to in-frame clones and leaves out a portion. This sample yields around 70,000 clones, of which 94% are seen a single time; under 0.5% belongs to the top ten. Material: T cells isolated from PBMCs. These receptors were obtained from a human donor in good health.

The genes are TRBV6-5 and TRBJ1-4; a weak D match, TRBD1 (5 bases). Trimming took 7 bases from V and 8 from J, leaving 11 bases between them. The CDR3 is 12 amino acids. Germline V gene data show CDR1 as MNHEY and CDR2 as SVGAGI. The CDR3: CASTAWGEKLFF. DNA for the CDR3: TGTGCCAGCACCGCCTGGGGCGAAAAACTGTTTTTT.

The rearrangement joins TRBV7-2 to TRBJ2-7; perhaps TRBD2 as D (6 bases). The CDR3 loop spans 18 amino acids. CDR1 is SGHTA and CDR2 is FQGNSA in the germline V gene. V was clipped by 4 bases and J by 6 bases, with 28 bases between them. The chain's CDR3 is CASSSDRAGPADFGEQYF. DNA of the CDR3: TGTGCCAGCAGCTCAGACAGAGCGGGTCCTGCCGATTTCGGCGAGCAGTACTTC.

The chain couples TRBV28 to TRBJ1-5; no clear D gene. CDR1 and CDR2 from the germline V gene are MDHEN and SYDVKM. V lost 5 bases to trimming and J lost 8 bases, with 16 bases between them. The CDR3 covers 14 residues. The CDR3 DNA follows: TGTGCCAGCAGTCATCGAGGGAGGGTTGAGCCCCAGCATTTT. Translated: CASSHRGRVEPQHF.

The chain combines TRBV29-1 with TRBJ2-3, with 7 bases identical to TRBD2. CDR3 length: 16 residues. Germline values: CDR1 SQVTM, CDR2 ANQGSEA. Trimming cost V 3 bases and J 0 bases; bases outside gene matches: 9. DNA of the CDR3: TGCAGCGTTGAGGATACGCTAGCGGCTAGCACAGATACGCAGTATTTT. Translation: CSVEDTLAASTDTQYF.

The chain employs TRBV10-2 and TRBJ2-3, with TRBD2 matching 9 bases. Trimming removed 4 bases from V and 5 bases from J; junction bases left unmatched: 7. This CDR3 is built from 15 residues. Per germline, CDR1 WSHSY and CDR2 SAAADI. The DNA of the CDR3 is TGCGCCAGCAGTGTAATAGCGGGAGAACGAGATACGCAGTATTTT. Its protein is CASSVIAGERDTQYF.

The DNA of the CDR3 is TGTGCCAGCAGCTTAGTCGGGGCGGGAAATCGCGAGCAGTACTTC. As protein: CASSLVGAGNREQYF. The chain joins TRBV11-2 to TRBJ2-7; TRBD2 might be the D (6 bases). This CDR3 has 15 residues. V lost 1 base to trimming and J lost 6 bases, with 16 bases between them. Per the germline V gene, CDR1 is SGHAT and CDR2 is FQNNGV.

The chain combines TRBV7-9 with TRBJ2-1; TRBD2 aligns across 7 bases. V dropped 1 base and J dropped 9; count of bases not matched to a gene: 0. The CDR3 is 12 amino acids. In germline, CDR1 is SEHNR, CDR2 FQNEAQ (reference sequence). The CDR3 is CASSLGLAEQFF. Here the CDR3 DNA reads TGTGCCAGCAGCTTAGGACTAGCTGAGCAGTTCTTC.

This clone was detected only once. The gene calls are TRBV30 and TRBJ2-1; D is ambiguous. The germline V and J ends were trimmed by 0 bases and 6 bases, with 9 bases remaining between them. Germline assignment: CDR1 GTSNPN and CDR2 SVGIG (reference sequence). CDR3 size: 13 residues. CDR3 in DNA: TGTGCCTGGAGTGTCCTTCTTCGCAATGAGCAGTTCTTC. As protein: CAWSVLLRNEQFF.

The chain is built from TRBV20-1 and TRBJ1-2; weak D call: TRBD1 (6 bases). Germline values: CDR1 DFQATT, CDR2 SNEGSKA (reference sequence). Trimming left V 6 bases short and J 8 bases short, with 13 bases between. The CDR3 runs to 11 residues. The CDR3 DNA follows: TGCAGTGCCGCTGACAGGAACGGCTACACCTTC. Translated: CSAADRNGYTF.

The chain recombines TRBV7-2 with TRBJ2-1; 8 bases are a match to TRBD2. CDR1 is SGHTA, CDR2 FQGNSA, per germline. V shed 3 bases and J 10 bases; nucleotides not matched to a gene: 23. The CDR3 has 19 residues. The CDR3, as DNA: TGTGCCAGCAGCTTGGACGACAATAGGGGAGCGGGAGAGGGGCGGGAGCAGTTCTTC. This sequence encodes CASSLDDNRGAGEGREQFF. Using reference TRBV7-2 and TRBJ2-1 for the parts outside the CDR3, the full variable domain is GAGVSQSPSNKVTEKGKDVELRCDPISGHTALYWYRQSLGQGLEFLIYFQGNSAPDKSGLPSDRFSAERTGGSVSTLTIQRTQQEDSAVYLCASSLDDNRGAGEGREQFFGPGTRLTVL.

This clone was detected once. The V call is TRBV28, the J call TRBJ1-2, with D tentatively TRBD1 (6 bases). V shed 10 bases and J shed 4 bases, with 13 bases lying between them. CDR1 is MDHEN, CDR2 SYDVKM, per germline. This CDR3 contains 12 residues. DNA of the CDR3: TGTGCCAACGGGGGGCATGGCTATGGCTACACCTTC. It codes for CANGGHGYGYTF.

The rearrangement links TRBV4-2 to TRBJ1-2, with D unclear. Trimming removed 6 bases from V and 0 bases from J, with 23 bases in between. The CDR3 is 18 residues long. Germline CDR1 is LGHNA and CDR2 is YNFKEQ. This CDR3 is CASSLHRSFRDSNYGYTF. The CDR3 region has the DNA TGTGCCAGCAGTCTCCATCGAAGCTTTCGCGACTCTAACTATGGCTACACCTTC.

J is TRBJ1-2 and V is TRBV28, with 9 bases that match TRBD1. Germline CDR1 is MDHEN and CDR2 is SYDVKM. Trimming at V came to 2 bases and at J to 3 bases, leaving 7 bases not matched to a gene. The CDR3 length is 16 residues. The CDR3 DNA reads as TGTGCCAGCAGTTTAATAGTCCGGGACAGGGACTATGGCTACACCTTC. It yields the protein CASSLIVRDRDYGYTF.

The rearrangement uses TRBV6-5 and TRBJ2-5, with D uncertain. Germline V gene data show CDR1 as MNHEY and CDR2 as SVGAGI. V was trimmed by 8 bases and J by 4 bases, leaving 14 bases between them. This CDR3 contains 13 residues. CDR3 residues: CASGHPYRETQYF. CDR3 DNA sequence: TGTGCCAGCGGGCACCCCTATCGAGAGACCCAGTACTTC.

This rearrangement joins TRBV11-2 to TRBJ2-3; D ambiguous. The CDR3 covers 14 residues. Germline V gene data show CDR1 as SGHAT and CDR2 as FQNNGV. V lost 1 base, J lost 0 bases, and 5 bases lay in between. The CDR3 region has the DNA TGTGCCAGCAGCTTAGTATTGAGCACAGATACGCAGTATTTT. Amino acids: CASSLVLSTDTQYF. Supplemented by reference TRBV11-2 and TRBJ2-3, the full variable domain reads EAGVAQSPRYKIIEKRQSVAFWCNPISGHATLYWYQQILGQGPKLLIQFQNNGVVDDSQLPKDRFSAERLKGVDSTLKIQPAKLEDSAVYLCASSLVLSTDTQYFGPGTRLTVL.

This sequence joins TRBV2 and TRBJ2-7, with 7 bases aligning to TRBD2. CDR1 SNHLY and CDR2 FYNNEI come from the germline V gene. V was pared by 6 bases and J by 2 bases, with 7 bases of the junction left unmatched. CDR3 length equals 14 residues. The CDR3 sequence: CASRTGLTPYEQYF. CDR3 sequence (DNA): TGTGCCAGCAGGACGGGACTAACGCCCTACGAGCAGTACTTC.

This chain links TRBV30 with TRBJ1-2; D remains ambiguous. Per germline, CDR1 GTSNPN and CDR2 SVGIG (reference sequence). CDR3 size: 12 residues. V was clipped by 4 bases and J by 8 bases, with 14 bases between them. The CDR3 protein is CAWTLQAGGYTF. The CDR3 DNA reads as TGTGCCTGGACTCTCCAAGCCGGGGGCTACACCTTC.

Written as DNA, the CDR3 is TGTGCCAGCTCTCCCGACAGAGCCTACGAGCAGTACTTC. This encodes CASSPDRAYEQYF. The rearrangement joins TRBV18 to TRBJ2-7; tentatively, D is TRBD1 (5 bases). CDR3 size: 13 residues. Germline V CDR1 and CDR2: KGHSH, LQKENI. Trimming stripped 6 bases from V and 2 bases from J, with 11 bases between.

The chain is built from TRBV15 and TRBJ1-5, with no clear D. Germline V gives CDR1 LNHNV, CDR2 YYDKDF (reference sequence). CDR3 size: 12 residues. V gave up 8 bases and J gave up 8 bases, with 13 bases separating them. DNA of the CDR3: TGTGCCACCGGAAAATTCAGCGAGCCCCAGCATTTT. It codes for CATGKFSEPQHF.

The chain uses TRBV19 and TRBJ2-7; 11 bases map to TRBD1. The CDR3 is 16 residues long. Trimming at V came to 5 bases and at J to 5 bases, leaving 11 bases not matched to a gene. CDR1 is LNHDA and CDR2 is SQIVND in the germline V gene (reference sequence). The CDR3 nucleotides read TGTGCCAGTAGTTGGGGACAGGGGGTGGATTGGAACGAGCAGTACTTC. It is translated as CASSWGQGVDWNEQYF.

The chain joins TRBV28 to TRBJ1-2; D uncertain. Germline-derived CDR1 and CDR2 are MDHEN and SYDVKM. There are 12 residues in the CDR3. V lost 5 bases and J lost 8, with 12 bases in between. Here the CDR3 reads CASSLLRVGYTF. CDR3 bases: TGTGCCAGCAGTCTTCTGAGGGTGGGCTACACCTTC.

This chain joins TRBV27 and TRBJ2-5, with a tentative D call TRBD2 (5 bases). Trimming stripped 5 bases from V and 4 bases from J, with 14 bases between. The CDR3 is made up of 14 amino acids. The V gene's germline CDR1 is MNHEY and CDR2 SMNVEV (reference sequence). The CDR3 reads CASSITVEGETQYF. In DNA form, the CDR3 reads TGTGCCAGCAGTATCACCGTAGAGGGAGAGACCCAGTACTTC.

The chain carries TRBV5-1 and TRBJ1-2; possibly TRBD1 for D (5 bases). Per the germline V gene, CDR1 is SGHRS and CDR2 is YFSETQ. The CDR3 extends over 13 amino acids. The V end was cut by 2 bases, the J end by 4 bases, with 9 bases between. The chain's CDR3 is CASSFGHPYGYTF. The CDR3 DNA reads as TGCGCCAGCAGCTTCGGACACCCCTATGGCTACACCTTC. The full variable domain, with the rest looked up from reference TRBV5-1 and TRBJ1-2, is KAGVTQTPRYLIKTRGQQVTLSCSPISGHRSVSWYQQTPGQGLQFLFEYFSETQRNKGNFPGRFSGRQFSNSRSEMNVSTLELGDSALYLCASSFGHPYGYTFGSGTRLTVV.

The chain employs TRBV30 and TRBJ2-5; the match to TRBD2 covers 8 bases. Germline lookup yields CDR1 GTSNPN and CDR2 SVGIG (reference sequence). J lost 5 bases, V lost 3 bases, and 8 bases had no gene match. CDR3 length: 14 residues. The CDR3 DNA reads TGTGCCTGGAGCGAGCAGCGGGAGTTGGAGACCCAGTACTTC. It encodes CAWSEQRELETQYF.

This clone appeared once. This rearrangement joins TRBV28 to TRBJ1-5, with no clear D. Germline V gene data show CDR1 as MDHEN and CDR2 as SYDVKM. V was clipped by 1 base and J by 9 bases, with 22 bases between them. The CDR3 runs 17 residues. The DNA for the CDR3 is TGTGCCAGCAGTTTATCGGGAAGGCCCGGTATGAATAGGCCCCAGCATTTT. It encodes CASSLSGRPGMNRPQHF.

This chain links TRBV6-5 with TRBJ1-1; TRBD1 might be the D (6 bases). This CDR3 is 13 amino acids long. V lost 7 bases and J lost 4, with 13 bases in between. Germline CDR1 is MNHEY and CDR2 is SVGAGI. Here the CDR3 reads CASNTGIGTEAFF. The DNA for the CDR3 is TGTGCCAGCAATACAGGGATAGGCACTGAAGCTTTCTTT.

This clone has a single count. The genes are TRBV7-9 and TRBJ2-1; 8 bases match TRBD2. J was trimmed by 1 base and V by 5 bases; bases with no gene match: 7. CDR1 and CDR2 (germline): SEHNR, FQNEAQ (reference sequence). The CDR3 consists of 16 residues. The CDR3 loop is CASSTLAGTSYNEQFF. The CDR3 nucleotides read TGTGCCAGCAGCACCTTAGCGGGAACGTCCTACAATGAGCAGTTCTTC.

The chain links TRBV2 to TRBJ1-3, with 7 bases that match TRBD1. The CDR3 loop spans 13 amino acids. V was clipped by 8 bases and J by 3 bases; unmatched bases: 4. Germline assignment: CDR1 SNHLY and CDR2 FYNNEI. The CDR3 is CASHRTGGNTIYF. CDR3 nucleotide sequence: TGTGCCAGCCATAGGACAGGTGGAAACACCATATATTTT.

This chain connects TRBV6-5 to TRBJ2-7, with 8 nucleotides matching TRBD2. Germline CDR1 and CDR2: MNHEY and SVGAGI. The junction had 4 bases not matched to a gene; V was cut back by 2 bases and J by 4 bases. The CDR3 loop spans 14 amino acids. Here the CDR3 reads CASSYGGRFYEQYF. The DNA of the CDR3 is TGTGCCAGCAGTTACGGCGGGAGGTTTTACGAGCAGTACTTC.

This rearrangement joins TRBV10-3 to TRBJ2-7, with a tentative D call TRBD2 (6 bases). V was pared by 2 bases and J by 1 base, with 9 bases between. Germline V gene lookup returns CDR1 ENHRY and CDR2 SYGVKD. This CDR3 contains 14 residues. Written as DNA, the CDR3 is TGTGCCATCAGTGAGGTCGGGGGTTCCTACGAGCAGTACTTC. Amino acids: CAISEVGGSYEQYF.